Detailed here is one TCR beta chain. This clone was detected a few times. Its antigen remains unidentified. The input lacks base qualities; no much larger clone sits a single base away. These data come from a study of vaccination effects on CD4 cells after COVID-19 (dated by TCRdb to between 2021 and 2022). Context from the whole study: The ViraFEST assay stimulated PBMC with viral peptide pools and then used TCR sequencing to identify antigen-specific CD4+ T cell clonotypes by expansion. Post-vaccine samples across the study were collected a median of 72 days after the second dose, with a range of 14 to 241. The study compared SARS-CoV-2 spike-specific CD4+ TCR repertoires before and after mRNA vaccination in COVID-19 convalescent patients and infection-naive vaccine recipients. Altogether, over 9 COVID-19 convalescent patients and several SARS-CoV-2-naive healthy vaccine recipients made up the full study. In the study, cultures from other donors were sequenced using the Oncomine TCR Beta short-read assay on an Illumina iSeq 100. Over 1.5 million PBMC per well were cultured with approximately 10 ug/ml peptides in IMDM containing about 5% human AB serum, around 9.7 IU/ml IL-2 and gentamicin.

The library was obtained by the immunoSEQ multiplex PCR assay. DNA from the CD4+ T cells that had been cultured and isolated underwent TCR beta CDR3 sequencing. Per the source publication's procedure: The analysis removed non-productive TCR sequences, trimmed reads to the CDR3 region, and retained only CDR3s that were 7 or more amino acids long. The MANAFEST web app was used to pick out antigen-specific clonotypes by comparing their expansion in peptide wells with that in reference cultures. For clones to be considered positive, expansion at FDR<0.05 versus reference and all other wells, an odds ratio above 5, and a frequency above 0.1% in two replicate wells were required. Clonotypes significantly expanded in SARS-CoV-2 spike wells and in at least one common cold coronavirus spike condition were defined as cross-reactive. CDR3 similarity was assessed by Levenshtein distance using the stringdist R package, and unrooted trees were constructed with ape in R 3.6.1. TCRdb re-hosts the immuneACCESS table, in-frame sequences only. Its copies lack some clones; in the studies checked, an unresolved V gene accounts for under half of them, and the cause for the rest is not known. The V and J calls and the clone size are those of that table, but D and trimming were determined from the DNA. In all, the sample holds some 69,000 clones, and less than 75% of those were seen once. The ten largest clones capture 2% to 3% of the sample.

The CDR3 goes from the cysteine to the valine over 14 residues. The read is trimmed to its CDR3 DNA, 42 bases read in frame from base 1. A distance of 18 bases separates the germline ends of V and J, which lose 6 bases and 6 bases respectively. As encoded in the germline V gene, CDR1 is MNHEY while CDR2 is SVGAGI. After around 11 days of culture, CD4+ T cells were isolated with the EasySep CD4+ T cell isolation kit. Each participant got two doses of an mRNA SARS-CoV-2 vaccine, either BNT162b2 or mRNA-1273. None of the healthy vaccine recipients had a prior SARS-CoV-2 infection, which was confirmed by nucleocapsid antibody tests that came back negative both before and after vaccination. On days 3 and 7, half of the culture medium was replaced with fresh IL-2-containing medium. Unless noted otherwise, every peptide stimulation condition was cultured in triplicate wells. Using Ficoll-Paque Plus gradient centrifugation, PBMC were separated from whole blood and then either used fresh or cryopreserved at -140C. Genomic DNA was extracted from cultured CD4+ T cells with the QIAamp micro DNA kit.

Results the study describes overall, beyond this receptor: The study was limited by a small number of convalescent patients, and early post-infection timepoints were lacking. Among healthy vaccine recipients, nearly all vaccine-induced clones were SARS-CoV-2 mono-reactive, and only 1 of 255 was cross-reactive with common cold coronaviruses. At late post-vaccination timepoints, both infection-induced and vaccine-induced clones showed marked clonal contraction, consistent with waning T cell responses.

This receptor was obtained from a human donor who received a COVID-19 vaccine. The rearranged segments are TRBV6-5 and TRBJ2-7; the D gene could be either TRBD1 or TRBD2, each agreeing at 5 bases. The sequencing used CD4+ T cells from PBMCs cultured without peptide, collected after COVID-19 vaccination. Here is the DNA: TGTGCCAGCAGCCCAGGTGGGGGATGGGCCGAGCAGTACGTC. Translation gives CASSPGGGWAEQYV.